The rows below give T cell receptor beta chains drawn from one sample of a study of control samples from healthy donors and cancer patients. Assay used: immunoSEQ multiplex PCR; TCRdb lists only in-frame clones, some missing. The sample shows fewer than 60,000 clones, about 89% of them seen only once. The source material was PBMCs. These receptors were collected from a woman aged 55-70 years with lung cancer. Both conserved end residues are part of each CDR3. D genes are given only for firm matches. The size field is filled for only some rows; it gives once, few, many or a size class.

J gene: TRBJ2-7
clone size: -
D gene: TRBD2
V gene: TRBV2
CDR3 protein: CASGSQRGLSYEQYF
CDR3 DNA: TGTGCCAGCGGATCCCAGCGGGGTCTTTCGTACGAGCAGTACTTC

J gene: TRBJ1-3
clone size: once
D gene: TRBD1
V gene: TRBV15
CDR3 protein: CATSRDPTGAGNTIYF
CDR3 DNA: TGTGCCACCAGCAGAGATCCTACAGGGGCGGGAAACACCATATATTTT

J gene: TRBJ2-1
clone size: once
D gene: TRBD2
V gene: TRBV2
CDR3 protein: CASRTSGRGHNEQFF
CDR3 DNA: TGTGCCAGCAGAACTAGCGGGAGGGGCCACAATGAGCAGTTCTTC

J gene: TRBJ1-1
clone size: -
D gene: -
V gene: TRBV7-6
CDR3 protein: CASSDRPGNLNTEAFF
CDR3 DNA: TGTGCCAGCAGCGACAGGCCAGGGAACTTGAACACTGAAGCTTTCTTT

J gene: TRBJ2-5
clone size: few
D gene: -
V gene: TRBV28
CDR3 protein: CASSLPGQEETQYF
CDR3 DNA: TGTGCCAGCAGTTTACCCGGACAAGAAGAGACCCAGTACTTC

J gene: TRBJ2-3
clone size: -
D gene: -
V gene: TRBV5-6
CDR3 protein: CASSLGPSVTQYF
CDR3 DNA: TGTGCCAGCAGCTTGGGTCCTAGCGTCACGCAGTATTTT

J gene: TRBJ1-3
clone size: once
D gene: -
V gene: TRBV2
CDR3 protein: CASSEGRPTGNTIYF
CDR3 DNA: TGTGCCAGCAGTGAAGGCAGGCCTACTGGAAACACCATATATTTT

J gene: TRBJ2-1
clone size: medium-sized
D gene: -
V gene: TRBV6-5
CDR3 protein: CASSYRRPSSYNEQFF
CDR3 DNA: TGTGCCAGCAGTTACCGGCGGCCCAGCTCCTACAATGAGCAGTTCTTC

J gene: TRBJ2-7
clone size: -
D gene: -
V gene: TRBV6-2/TRBV6-3
CDR3 protein: CASSYPVGEAGEQYF
CDR3 DNA: TGTGCCAGCAGTTACCCGGTAGGTGAGGCGGGGGAGCAGTACTTC

J gene: TRBJ1-1
clone size: -
D gene: -
V gene: TRBV5-4
CDR3 protein: CASSRPTGARGTEAFF
CDR3 DNA: TGTGCCAGCAGCCGCCCAACGGGGGCGAGGGGCACTGAAGCTTTCTTT

J gene: TRBJ1-1
clone size: -
D gene: TRBD1
V gene: TRBV27
CDR3 protein: CASSAGGLGEAFF
CDR3 DNA: TGTGCCAGCAGCGCAGGGGGCCTGGGTGAAGCTTTCTTT

J gene: TRBJ2-5
clone size: -
D gene: -
V gene: TRBV11-1
CDR3 protein: CASSLAPQGWETQYF
CDR3 DNA: TGTGCCAGCAGCTTAGCTCCACAGGGTTGGGAGACCCAGTACTTC

J gene: TRBJ1-5
clone size: -
D gene: -
V gene: TRBV19
CDR3 protein: CASSIAHDRPSYSNQPQHF
CDR3 DNA: TGTGCCAGTAGTATCGCTCACGACAGGCCCTCCTATAGCAATCAGCCCCAGCATTTT

J gene: TRBJ2-5
clone size: -
D gene: -
V gene: TRBV11-2
CDR3 protein: CASSLWRTETQYF
CDR3 DNA: TGTGCCAGCAGCTTATGGAGAACGGAGACCCAGTACTTC

J gene: TRBJ2-7
clone size: few
D gene: TRBD2
V gene: TRBV4-2
CDR3 protein: CASSGLAGGEQYF
CDR3 DNA: TGTGCCAGCAGTGGACTAGCGGGCGGCGAGCAGTACTTC

J gene: TRBJ2-1
clone size: -
D gene: -
V gene: TRBV7-7
CDR3 protein: CASSPGRLVGANEQFF
CDR3 DNA: TGTGCCAGCAGCCCCGGGCGGCTAGTAGGGGCCAATGAGCAGTTCTTC

J gene: TRBJ2-3
clone size: -
D gene: -
V gene: TRBV7-2
CDR3 protein: CASSVRRSLADTQYF
CDR3 DNA: TGTGCCAGCAGCGTCAGACGCTCCCTAGCAGATACGCAGTATTTT

J gene: TRBJ1-1
clone size: -
D gene: -
V gene: TRBV7-8
CDR3 protein: CASSLLSRGNTEAFF
CDR3 DNA: TGTGCCAGCAGCTTACTTTCCAGGGGGAACACTGAAGCTTTCTTT

J gene: TRBJ1-5
clone size: -
D gene: -
V gene: TRBV13
CDR3 protein: CASSLASQPQHF
CDR3 DNA: TGTGCCAGCAGCTTAGCCAGTCAGCCCCAGCATTTT

J gene: TRBJ2-3
clone size: -
D gene: -
V gene: TRBV19
CDR3 protein: CASRERSTDTQYF
CDR3 DNA: TGTGCCAGCCGGGAACGGAGTACAGATACGCAGTATTTT